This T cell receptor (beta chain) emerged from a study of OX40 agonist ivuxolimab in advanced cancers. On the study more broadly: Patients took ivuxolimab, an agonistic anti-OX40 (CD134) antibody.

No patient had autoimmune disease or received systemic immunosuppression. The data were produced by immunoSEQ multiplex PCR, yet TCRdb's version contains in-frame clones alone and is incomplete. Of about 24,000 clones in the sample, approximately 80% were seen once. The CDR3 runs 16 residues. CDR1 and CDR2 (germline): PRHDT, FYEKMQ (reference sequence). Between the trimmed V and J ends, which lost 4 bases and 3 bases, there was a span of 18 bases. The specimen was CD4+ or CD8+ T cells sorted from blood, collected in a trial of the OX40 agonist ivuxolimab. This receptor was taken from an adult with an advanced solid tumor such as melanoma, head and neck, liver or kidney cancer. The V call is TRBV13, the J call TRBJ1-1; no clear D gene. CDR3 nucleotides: TGTGCCAGCAGCTCCCTGGGGTCGAGGGCACACACTGAAGCTTTCTTT. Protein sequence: CASSSLGSRAHTEAFF.